This TCR beta chain stems from a study of T cell responses to AZD1222 COVID-19 vaccine. Generated by immunoSEQ multiplex PCR, the TCRdb table keeps only in-frame clones and is missing some. This table holds roughly 97,000 clones, roughly 88% found once. Trimming cost V 1 base and J 2 bases, with 2 bases left between them. The CDR3 consists of 12 residues. The V gene's germline CDR1 is MDHEN and CDR2 SYDVKM. A remark on this clone: The identical CDR3 is also encoded by other nucleotide sequences in the sample.

The V and J genes are TRBV28 and TRBJ1-2; the D is unclear. This sample comprised peripheral blood, obtained on day 0 of AZD1222 vaccination. This sequence originates from an adult in good health. As DNA, the CDR3 is TGTGCCAGCAGTTTATCCAACTATGGCTACACCTTC. It codes for CASSLSNYGYTF.